This is a list of T cell receptor beta chains from one sample in a study of control samples from healthy donors and cancer patients. The data were produced by immunoSEQ multiplex PCR, yet TCRdb's version contains in-frame clones alone and is incomplete. Here the sample spans about 130,000 clones, 80% to 95% being singletons. The material sequenced was blood. The receptors come from a woman aged 45-60 years in good health. The CDR3 runs from the conserved cysteine through the conserved F or W. Each record gives: V gene, J gene, D gene, clone size, CDR3 DNA, CDR3 protein. D genes are given only for firm matches. Part of the rows lack a size; the others show once, few, many or a class for expanded clones.

TRBV2	TRBJ1-2	.	.	TGTGCCAGCAGTGCACAAGGGGGGGGTTCCTATGGCTACACCTTC	CASSAQGGGSYGYTF
TRBV6-2/TRBV6-3	TRBJ1-5	.	.	TGTGCCAGCAGTTATCTGGGGCAACATCAGCCCCAGCATTTT	CASSYLGQHQPQHF
TRBV3-1/TRBV3-2	TRBJ2-5	.	.	TGTGCCAGCAGCCAGTCGGTAGAGACCCAGTACTTC	CASSQSVETQYF
TRBV7-2	TRBJ2-7	TRBD2	.	TGTGCCAGCAGCTTATTCCCGGGAGGGCCCTACGAGCAGTACTTC	CASSLFPGGPYEQYF
TRBV25-1	TRBJ1-2	TRBD1	once	TGTGCCAGCAGTGAGGACCTCAGGGGGAGCGGCTACACCTTC	CASSEDLRGSGYTF
TRBV27	TRBJ1-2	.	.	TGTGCCAGCAGTTTATCCCCAGGTCGTGGCTACACCTTC	CASSLSPGRGYTF
TRBV2	TRBJ1-1	.	.	TGTGCCGTTCGGCCCTACACGGAAGCTTTCTTT	CAVRPYTEAFF
TRBV5-1	TRBJ2-5	.	few	TGCGCCAGCAGAACCCGGGACGCCGAGGAGACCCAGTACTTC	CASRTRDAEETQYF
TRBV10-1	TRBJ2-3	TRBD2	.	TGCGCCAGCAGCGCGGGAGCCGTGGCAGATACGCAGTATTTT	CASSAGAVADTQYF
TRBV5-1	TRBJ1-5	.	.	TGCGCCAGCAGTCGACAACCCGACAGTCAGCCCCAGCATTTT	CASSRQPDSQPQHF
TRBV28	TRBJ1-2	TRBD1	.	TGTGCCAGCAGACCCCCGGGACAGCGGATTCTCCATGGCTACACCTTC	CASRPPGQRILHGYTF
TRBV30	TRBJ1-6	.	.	TGTGCCTGGAGTGTACGGGGGGAATCACCCCTCCACTTT	CAWSVRGESPLHF
TRBV7-8	TRBJ1-1	TRBD1	.	TGTGCCAGCAGCTTAGCGCGGTGGGACAGGGGAGCCGGAGACACTGAAGCTTTCTTT	CASSLARWDRGAGDTEAFF
TRBV4-1	TRBJ2-1	TRBD2	.	TGCGCCAGCAGCCAAACCGGGACTAGCGGGATGGATGAGCAGTTCTTC	CASSQTGTSGMDEQFF
TRBV3-1/TRBV3-2	TRBJ2-1	TRBD1	.	TGTGCCAGCAGCCAGACGACAGGGTCCTACAATGAGCAGTTCTTC	CASSQTTGSYNEQFF
TRBV29-1	TRBJ2-5	TRBD1	.	TGCAGCGCCGGACAGGGCGGAGAAGAGACCCAGTACTTC	CSAGQGGEETQYF
TRBV4-1	TRBJ2-7	.	.	TGCGCCAGCAGCCACCCTAGTCGGGGTCCTCTTTACGAGCAGTACTTC	CASSHPSRGPLYEQYF
TRBV27	TRBJ1-1	TRBD1	once	TGTGCCATCCCGATTCCTCAGGGGGAGGGTAGGGTGACTGAAGCTTTCTTT	CAIPIPQGEGRVTEAFF
TRBV30	TRBJ2-7	.	.	TGTGCCTGGACCCCGCCCCCTCTAGGAACCTACGAGCAGTACTTC	CAWTPPPLGTYEQYF
TRBV5-1	TRBJ1-1	.	.	TGCGCCAGCAGCTTGAGGCGTCGGGGGTCGAACACTGAAGCTTTCTTT	CASSLRRRGSNTEAFF
TRBV11-2	TRBJ1-3	TRBD1	.	TGTGCCAGCAGCCCATCCAAAGGGACAGTAAGAAACACCATATATTTT	CASSPSKGTVRNTIYF
TRBV6-5	TRBJ1-1	.	.	TGTGCCAGCACCGGACTCTCTGAAGCTTTCTTT	CASTGLSEAFF
TRBV28	TRBJ2-7	TRBD1	.	TGTGCCAGCAGTACAGGACAGGGGTTCGACGAGCAGTACTTC	CASSTGQGFDEQYF
TRBV6-5	TRBJ1-5	.	.	TGTGCCAGCAGTCCAGATAGCAATCAGCCCCAGCATTTT	CASSPDSNQPQHF
TRBV5-8	TRBJ2-1	.	few	TGTGCCACCCATCAGCCGCTTTCAGTCAATGAGCAGTTCTTC	CATHQPLSVNEQFF
TRBV10-1	TRBJ2-7	TRBD1	.	TGCGCCAGCAGCTCCGGGACCAGGGGGAACGAGCAGTACTTC	CASSSGTRGNEQYF
TRBV3-1/TRBV3-2	TRBJ2-1	TRBD2	.	TGTGCCAGCAGCCGACCTCGAGCGGGAGCATACAATGAGCAGTTCTTC	CASSRPRAGAYNEQFF
TRBV5-1	TRBJ2-3	.	.	TGCGCCAGCAGCCCAGGAGGGACAGTAGAGAGTACGCAGTATTTT	CASSPGGTVESTQYF
TRBV24-1	TRBJ2-3	.	.	TGTGCCGTGAGTCGGGGTAGCGGCACAGATACGCAGTATTTT	CAVSRGSGTDTQYF
TRBV30	TRBJ1-6	.	.	TGTGCCTGGAGTGTACCAGTACAGGGTGTCGTCAAGGATTCACCCCTCCACTTT	CAWSVPVQGVVKDSPLHF
TRBV7-2	TRBJ1-5	.	.	TGTGCCAGCAGCTTAGCGGGGGGCGGGGGGGCCCTCCGGCCCCAGCATTTT	CASSLAGGGGALRPQHF
TRBV27	TRBJ1-1	.	.	TGTGCCAGCAGTTTAGGCCAGTACACTGAAGCTTTCTTT	CASSLGQYTEAFF
TRBV5-1	TRBJ2-3	TRBD2	.	TGCGCCAGCAGCTGGAGCGGGAGTGCAGATACGCAGTATTTT	CASSWSGSADTQYF
TRBV6-2/TRBV6-3	TRBJ1-1	.	.	TGTGCCAGCAGTTTCGGACACATGAACACTGAAGCTTTCTTT	CASSFGHMNTEAFF
TRBV24-1	TRBJ1-6	.	.	TGTGCCACCAGTGGTCTCCGTAGCTCCTATAATTCACCCCTCCACTTT	CATSGLRSSYNSPLHF